The rows below give T cell receptor beta chains drawn from one sample of a study of shared clonotypes between healthy human individuals. Clones were sequenced by immunoSEQ multiplex PCR, and TCRdb holds only the in-frame ones, with some missing. The table records around 550,000 clones, about 96% of them present only once. The material sequenced was naive CD4+ T cells sorted from blood. Receptors were obtained from a woman aged 25 to 39 in good health. Both conserved end residues are part of each CDR3. The order of the fields is clone size, V gene, J gene, CDR3 length, D gene, CDR3 DNA, CDR3 protein. D genes are given only for firm matches. Clone size is shown for a subset of rows, as once, few, many or a class of expanded clone.

.	TRBV11-2	TRBJ2-1	14	TRBD2	TGTGCCAGCAGCCCTCCTAGCGGGAGCAATGAGCAGTTCTTC	CASSPPSGSNEQFF
.	TRBV2	TRBJ2-1	14	TRBD2	TGTGCCAGCAGTGTTACTAGCGGTGGGAATGAGCAGTTCTTC	CASSVTSGGNEQFF
.	TRBV7-8	TRBJ2-1	12	.	TGTGCCAGCAGCCCCACCCCGCTTGAGCAGTTCTTC	CASSPTPLEQFF
.	TRBV15	TRBJ2-7	12	.	TGTGCCACCAGCGGAGAGGGCCTCGAGCAGTACTTC	CATSGEGLEQYF
.	TRBV29-1	TRBJ2-2	16	TRBD2	TGCAGCGTTGAAGGGAGAGCGGGAGGGCCCACCGGGGAGCTGTTTTTT	CSVEGRAGGPTGELFF
.	TRBV28	TRBJ1-2	12	.	TGTGCCAGCAGTTTACAGGCCCTAAGCTACACCTTC	CASSLQALSYTF
once	TRBV18	TRBJ1-1	17	.	TGTGCCAGCTCGCCTATGGACGGGGGCCCGGGGTCCACTGAAGCTTTCTTT	CASSPMDGGPGSTEAFF
.	TRBV16	TRBJ1-1	18	TRBD1	TGTGCCAGCAGCCCCGAGGTCGGGTTTGCAGGGGGTTACACTGAAGCTTTCTTT	CASSPEVGFAGGYTEAFF
.	TRBV30	TRBJ2-1	11	.	TGTGCCTGGGACAATCAGAGGGAGCAGTTCTTC	CAWDNQREQFF
.	TRBV18	TRBJ2-3	15	TRBD2	TGTGCCAGCTCCCCACCTAGCGGACGCACAGATACGCAGTATTTT	CASSPPSGRTDTQYF
.	TRBV7-2	TRBJ2-2	15	TRBD2	TGTGCCAGCAGCCCGGGACTAACGAACACCGGGGAGCTGTTTTTT	CASSPGLTNTGELFF
.	TRBV2	TRBJ2-1	14	TRBD2	TGTGCCAGCAGCGTGATAATGGGAGGGAATGAGCAGTTCTTC	CASSVIMGGNEQFF
.	TRBV10-3	TRBJ2-7	13	.	TGTGCCATCAGTGACCAGGGGTCCTACGAGCAGTACTTC	CAISDQGSYEQYF
.	TRBV19	TRBJ2-3	15	TRBD2	TGTGCCAGTAGGAGCCCGGGACTAGCGGGAAGTACGCAGTATTTT	CASRSPGLAGSTQYF
.	TRBV10-3	TRBJ2-6	18	TRBD1	TGTGCCATCAGTGAGTCCGGGACAGGGTATTCTGGGGCCAACGTCCTGACTTTC	CAISESGTGYSGANVLTF
.	TRBV14	TRBJ2-7	15	TRBD2	TGTGCCAGCAGCCAACTTAGCGGGAGGTCCCACGAGCAGTACTTC	CASSQLSGRSHEQYF
.	TRBV11-3	TRBJ2-1	16	.	TGTGCCAGCAGCTTATTCGGGATGGGTGGATACAATGAGCAGTTCTTC	CASSLFGMGGYNEQFF
.	TRBV28	TRBJ1-5	14	.	TGTGCCAGCAGTTTTACGGCATTGCACCAGCCCCAGCATTTT	CASSFTALHQPQHF
.	TRBV5-6	TRBJ1-3	15	.	TGTGCCAGCAGCTTGAGGGGGAACTCTGGAAACACCATATATTTT	CASSLRGNSGNTIYF
few	TRBV5-1	TRBJ1-2	13	TRBD1	TGCGCCAGCAGCCGGGACAGTAACTATGGCTACACCTTC	CASSRDSNYGYTF
.	TRBV7-9	TRBJ1-5	13	.	TGTGCCAGCAGCTTAGGGTATAAGCAGCCCCAGCATTTT	CASSLGYKQPQHF
.	TRBV2	TRBJ1-5	14	TRBD1	TGTGCCAGCAGTGGGACAGGGGAGGATCAGCCCCAGCATTTT	CASSGTGEDQPQHF
.	TRBV19	TRBJ2-5	13	.	TGTGCCAGTAGTATAGGAAGGCTAGAGACCCAGTACTTC	CASSIGRLETQYF
.	TRBV6-6	TRBJ2-3	14	.	TGTGCCAGCAGTTACAGAAGGACTACAGATACGCAGTATTTT	CASSYRRTTDTQYF
.	TRBV6-1	TRBJ2-7	14	TRBD2	TGTGCCAGCAGTCTGGGGGGAGGGCCTCACGAGCAGTACTTC	CASSLGGGPHEQYF
.	TRBV28	TRBJ1-1	16	.	TGTGCCAGCAGCCAAAGATCGGGTTGGGGGAGGGCTGAAGCTTTCTTT	CASSQRSGWGRAEAFF
once	TRBV19	TRBJ1-1	13	.	TGTGCCAGTAGTAGGAACGGGGACACTGAAGCTTTCTTT	CASSRNGDTEAFF
.	TRBV28	TRBJ1-2	15	.	TGTGCCACTATAGGGGAACACAGGGACCTCTATGGCTACACCTTC	CATIGEHRDLYGYTF
.	TRBV18	TRBJ2-4	15	TRBD1	TGTGCCAGCTCACAGCTGCAGGGGGCATCAAACATTCAGTACTTC	CASSQLQGASNIQYF
.	TRBV19	TRBJ1-5	14	TRBD1	TGTGCCAGTAGCCGGACAGGGAAAGTCCAGCCCCAGCATTTT	CASSRTGKVQPQHF
.	TRBV28	TRBJ2-2	16	TRBD2	TGTGCCAGCAGTTTATCAACTAGCGCGAACACCGGGGAGCTGTTTTTT	CASSLSTSANTGELFF
.	TRBV4-1	TRBJ1-1	13	.	TGCGCCAGCAGCCAAGATAGAGACACTGAAGCTTTCTTT	CASSQDRDTEAFF
.	TRBV11-3	TRBJ2-2	18	TRBD2	TGTGCCAGCAGCTTAGATTATTCGACTAGCGCTAACACCGGGGAGCTGTTTTTT	CASSLDYSTSANTGELFF
.	TRBV2	TRBJ2-2	14	.	TGTGCCAGCAGTGAGAGTTGGGGGGCCGGGGAGCTGTTTTTT	CASSESWGAGELFF
.	TRBV10-2	TRBJ1-5	16	TRBD1	TGCGCCAGCAGTGAGCAGGGGGCGAGAGGCAATCAGCCCCAGCATTTT	CASSEQGARGNQPQHF
once	TRBV6-6	TRBJ2-2	12	.	TGTGCCAGCAAGGTGGCATCCGGGGAGCTGTTTTTT	CASKVASGELFF
once	TRBV28	TRBJ1-1	15	TRBD1	TGTGCCAGCACCGGACAGGGGGCAGGGAACACTGAAGCTTTCTTT	CASTGQGAGNTEAFF
.	TRBV5-1	TRBJ2-7	16	.	TGCGCCAGCAGCTTGGCTGGGGGAGGCTCTTCTGGGGAGCAGTACTTC	CASSLAGGGSSGEQYF
.	TRBV7-8	TRBJ2-7	13	.	TGTGCCAGCAGCTTCCAACAGGGCTACGAGCAGTACTTC	CASSFQQGYEQYF
.	TRBV5-1	TRBJ2-3	12	.	TGCGCCAGCAGCTCCAGCACAGATACGCAGTATTTT	CASSSSTDTQYF
.	TRBV2	TRBJ2-1	13	.	TGTGCCAGCAGTGAAGTCAGGGCGGCTGAGCAGTTCTTC	CASSEVRAAEQFF
.	TRBV30	TRBJ2-7	13	TRBD2	TGTGCCTGTTGGACTAGCGGGAGTAACGAGCAGTACTTC	CACWTSGSNEQYF
.	TRBV15	TRBJ2-7	19	TRBD2	TGTGCCACCAGCAAACCCCGGGGGACTAGCGGGAGGACGTTGGGCGAGCAGTACTTC	CATSKPRGTSGRTLGEQYF
.	TRBV19	TRBJ1-6	13	.	TGTGCCACCTCTGGGGGCCTTAATTCACCCCTCCACTTT	CATSGGLNSPLHF
.	TRBV10-1	TRBJ1-3	13	.	TGCGCCAGCGGAGCGGGTCCTGGAAACACCATATATTTT	CASGAGPGNTIYF
once	TRBV5-1	TRBJ1-4	13	TRBD1	TGCGCCAGCCGGACAGGAAGGGATGAAAAACTGTTTTTT	CASRTGRDEKLFF
.	TRBV18	TRBJ1-2	15	.	TGTGCCAGCTCAACTCCAACAGGGTCGAGGGATGGCTACACCTTC	CASSTPTGSRDGYTF
once	TRBV7-8	TRBJ1-5	17	.	TGTGCCAGCAGCTCCCCTTTGGAGAAGGGAATCCATCAGCCCCAGCATTTT	CASSSPLEKGIHQPQHF
.	TRBV2	TRBJ2-3	14	TRBD1	TGTGCCAGCAGACAGGGGGCCTTGGAAGATACGCAGTATTTT	CASRQGALEDTQYF
.	TRBV28	TRBJ2-7	15	.	TGTGCCAGCAGTGTACAGACTAGTAAGAGGTACGAGCAGTACTTC	CASSVQTSKRYEQYF
once	TRBV28	TRBJ2-3	15	.	TGTGCCAGCACCACGAACGGGTTGGGGCCAGATACGCAGTATTTT	CASTTNGLGPDTQYF
.	TRBV4-1	TRBJ2-3	17	TRBD1	TGCGCCAGCAGCCAAAATTACGGGACAGGGAGCACAGATACGCAGTATTTT	CASSQNYGTGSTDTQYF
.	TRBV27	TRBJ2-3	14	TRBD1	TGTGCCAGCAGTTGGACAGGGAGGACAGATACGCAGTATTTT	CASSWTGRTDTQYF
.	TRBV2	TRBJ1-5	15	.	TGTGCCAGCAGTAAAAAGGGTTTCGCCAATCAGCCCCAGCATTTT	CASSKKGFANQPQHF
.	TRBV6-5	TRBJ2-2	13	.	TGTGCCAGCAGTGCAGGGGCTTTCGGGGAGCTGTTTTTT	CASSAGAFGELFF
.	TRBV18	TRBJ2-5	14	TRBD1	TGTGCCAGCTCAACACAGGGGGCGGAGGAGACCCAGTACTTC	CASSTQGAEETQYF
.	TRBV6-1	TRBJ2-7	12	.	TGTGCCAGCAGCGCGAGCTCCTACGAGCAGTACTTC	CASSASSYEQYF